The 20 T cell receptor beta chains presented below share a single source sample, sequenced in a study of spatial heterogeneity in lung cancer. TCRdb re-derived calls from the 5' RACE reads in MiXCR, one entry per CDR3 protein. The top ten clones hold less than 25% of a sample with about 20,000 distinct CDR3 sequences, around 9.6% of them seen once. As to time point: blood at routine non-recurrence follow-up after resection. The sequenced sample was PBMCs, obtained at follow-up. The origin of the receptors is a male donor with early-stage non-small cell lung cancer.

This clonotype was detected only a few times. This chain connects TRBV7-2 to TRBJ2-3, with TRBD2 matching over 15 bases. From germline, CDR1 is SGHTA and CDR2 FQGNSA. V shed 4 bases, J shed 0 bases, and the junction held 8 bases outside the gene matches. The CDR3 contains 19 residues. The CDR3 loop reads CASSWGLAGGLTSTDTQYF. DNA of the CDR3: TGTGCCAGCAGCTGGGGACTAGCGGGGGGCCTCACTAGCACAGATACGCAGTATTTT. Combining the CDR3 with reference TRBV7-2 and TRBJ2-3 gives the whole variable domain GAGVSQSPSNKVTEKGKDVELRCDPISGHTALYWYRQSLGQGLEFLIYFQGNSAPDKSGLPSDRFSAERTGGSVSTLTIQRTQQEDSAVYLCASSWGLAGGLTSTDTQYFGPGTRLTVL.

This clonotype was observed many times. V is TRBV5-4 and J is TRBJ2-1; possible D gene TRBD1, 6 bases. V dropped 3 bases and J dropped 3 bases, with 22 bases sitting between them. The CDR3 has 18 amino acids. From germline, CDR1 is SGHNT and CDR2 YYREEE (reference sequence). Written as DNA, the CDR3 is TGTGCCAGCAGCTCGAACTACGACGGGACATCGGACTACAATGAGCAGTTCTTC. As protein: CASSSNYDGTSDYNEQFF.

This clonotype was seen repeatedly, ten times or more. The chain uses TRBV28 and TRBJ2-7, with D uncertain. V lost 2 bases and J lost 6, with 11 bases in between. The CDR3 is 13 amino acids. Germline V lookup: CDR1 MDHEN, CDR2 SYDVKM. CDR3 nucleotides: TGTGCCAGCAGTTTAAGTTTTGGGTTCGAGCAGTACTTC. Translated, it gives CASSLSFGFEQYF.

This clonotype appeared many times. V usage is TRBV7-2 and J usage is TRBJ2-5; D not resolved. The germline V and J ends were trimmed by 0 bases and 2 bases, with 10 bases remaining between them. CDR3 length: 15 residues. Looked up from germline, CDR1 is SGHTA and CDR2 is FQGNSA. For the CDR3, the DNA is TGTGCCAGCAGCTTAGCTTTTGGCGGACAAGAGACCCAGTACTTC. This encodes CASSLAFGGQETQYF.

The chain couples TRBV14 to TRBJ2-1; weak D call: TRBD1 (5 bases). V was cut by 4 bases and J by 0 bases, with 10 bases left in between. This CDR3 region has 15 residues. The germline gives CDR1 SGHDN, CDR2 FVKESK. For the CDR3, the DNA is TGTGCCAGCAGCCCCAGACAGTACTCCTACAATGAGCAGTTCTTC. Translation: CASSPRQYSYNEQFF. The full variable domain, with the rest looked up from reference TRBV14 and TRBJ2-1, is EAGVTQFPSHSVIEKGQTVTLRCDPISGHDNLYWYRRVMGKEIKFLLHFVKESKQDESGMPNNRFLAERTGGTYSTLKVQPAELEDSGVYFCASSPRQYSYNEQFFGPGTRLTVL.

Sample share makes this clonotype medium-sized (0.01 to 0.1%). This chain links TRBV27 with TRBJ1-5, with a weak D call TRBD1 (6 bases). Germline assignment: CDR1 MNHEY and CDR2 SMNVEV (reference sequence). Between the trimmed V and J ends, which lost 5 bases and 7 bases, there was a span of 18 bases. There are 15 residues in the CDR3. The CDR3 bases are TGTGCCAGCAGTGTAAACGGACAGATCGGCCAGCCCCAGCATTTT. It yields the protein CASSVNGQIGQPQHF.

This clonotype appeared a few times. The chain couples TRBV12-3 or TRBV12-4 to TRBJ2-2, with D perhaps given as TRBD1 or TRBD2 (5 bases each). The CDR3 length is 15 residues. The V end lost 5 bases, the J end lost 4 bases, and 14 bases lay between the germline ends. CDR3 bases: TGTGCCAGCAGTCCAGGGACCCAGGCCACCGGGGAGCTGTTTTTT. Its translation: CASSPGTQATGELFF.

The chain joins TRBV5-1 to TRBJ2-1; D gene unclear. Germline V gene lookup returns CDR1 SGHRS and CDR2 YFSETQ. The CDR3 runs 15 residues. V dropped 0 bases and J dropped 0 bases, with 7 bases sitting between them. The CDR3 is CASSLGVSSYNEQFF. DNA of the CDR3: TGCGCCAGCAGCTTGGGAGTCAGCTCCTACAATGAGCAGTTCTTC.

This clonotype was detected many times. CDR3 DNA sequence: TGTGCCAGCAGCTTAGGGGGATTCAGTCAGCCCCAGCATTTT. Amino acid sequence: CASSLGGFSQPQHF. The genes are TRBV7-9 and TRBJ1-5, with D uncertain. The CDR3 loop spans 14 amino acids. Germline V gene data show CDR1 as SEHNR and CDR2 as FQNEAQ (reference sequence). Trimming removed 1 base at V and 6 bases at J, with 10 bases between. The variable domain in full, completed from reference TRBV7-9 and TRBJ1-5, reads DTGVSQNPRHKITKRGQNVTFRCDPISEHNRLYWYRQTLGQGPEFLTYFQNEAQLEKSRLLSDRFSAERPKGSFSTLEIQRTEQGDSAMYLCASSLGGFSQPQHFGDGTRLSIL.

This clonotype was counted between two and nine times. This chain connects TRBV2 to TRBJ2-1; D is undetermined. The CDR3 covers 13 residues. V gave up 0 bases and J gave up 7 bases, with 7 bases separating them. Germline CDR1 reads SNHLY; CDR2 reads FYNNEI. The CDR3: CASSEAGWNEQFF. In nucleotides, the CDR3 is TGTGCCAGCAGTGAAGCGGGGTGGAATGAGCAGTTCTTC.

This clonotype showed up many times. The genes are TRBV18 and TRBJ2-7, with a possible D match to TRBD1 (6 bases). Germline CDR1 reads KGHSH; CDR2 reads LQKENI. The CDR3 totals 13 residues. Trimming cost V 3 bases and J 3 bases, with 9 bases left between them. The CDR3 region is CASSPSQGYEQYF. CDR3 DNA sequence: TGTGCCAGCTCACCGTCACAGGGCTACGAGCAGTACTTC.

This clonotype was detected only a few times. The gene calls are TRBV30 and TRBJ1-5; D is unresolved. Germline V gene sequence: CDR1 GTSNPN, CDR2 SVGIG (reference sequence). The germline V and J ends were trimmed by 1 base and 0 bases, with 4 bases remaining between them. The CDR3 covers 13 residues. The CDR3, as DNA: TGTGCCTGGAGTGAACATAGCAATCAGCCCCAGCATTTT. Translated: CAWSEHSNQPQHF.

This clonotype was found many times. The V and J genes are TRBV4-1 and TRBJ2-6; D is possibly TRBD2 (5 bases). This CDR3 region has 17 residues. V was pared by 4 bases and J by 0 bases, with 13 bases between. Germline-derived CDR1 and CDR2 are MGHRA and YSYEKL. The CDR3 bases are TGCGCCAGCAGCCCGCGGACTTATCGCTCTGGGGCCAACGTCCTGACTTTC. Translated: CASSPRTYRSGANVLTF.

The chain combines TRBV4-1 with TRBJ2-7; 9 bases map to TRBD1. V was pared by 0 bases and J by 1 base, with 1 base of the junction left unmatched. CDR3 length: 15 residues. Per germline, CDR1 MGHRA and CDR2 YSYEKL. In DNA, the CDR3 is TGCGCCAGCAGCCAAGAGGGGACAGGGTCCTACGAGCAGTACTTC. Amino acids: CASSQEGTGSYEQYF.

This clonotype appeared many times. The rearrangement links TRBV29-1 to TRBJ2-7; possible D gene TRBD2, 6 bases. The CDR3 consists of 15 residues. V lost 0 bases and J 5 bases, leaving 17 bases between the germline ends. Germline V gene lookup returns CDR1 SQVTM and CDR2 ANQGSEA. DNA for the CDR3: TGCAGCGTTGAAGAGGGGGAGGCAGGTAGGGACGAGCAGTACTTC. Translating it yields CSVEEGEAGRDEQYF.

V is TRBV2 and J is TRBJ2-5, with TRBD1 matching over 9 bases. Germline V gene data show CDR1 as SNHLY and CDR2 as FYNNEI. Unmatched junction bases numbered 3, after V lost 8 bases and J lost 5 bases. The CDR3 is 12 residues long. The CDR3 is CASRGTGETQYF. CDR3 in DNA: TGTGCCAGCCGCGGGACAGGGGAGACCCAGTACTTC.

This clonotype has just a few counts. This rearrangement joins TRBV2 to TRBJ2-6, with D possibly being TRBD1 or TRBD2 (5 bases each). Per germline, CDR1 SNHLY and CDR2 FYNNEI. Trimming took 4 bases from V and 0 from J, leaving 10 bases between them. The CDR3 contains 16 residues. The CDR3 DNA reads TGTGCCAGCAGTGGGGCAGGGAGCTCTGGGGCCAACGTCCTGACTTTC. This encodes CASSGAGSSGANVLTF. Together with reference TRBV2 and TRBJ2-6, the CDR3 gives the full variable domain: EPEVTQTPSHQVTQMGQEVILRCVPISNHLYFYWYRQILGQKVEFLVSFYNNEISEKSEIFDDQFSVERPDGSNFTLKIRSTKLEDSAMYFCASSGAGSSGANVLTFGAGSRLTVL.

A remark on this clonotype: One base away lies a much larger clone, so this may be a sequencing read error. This CDR3 is missing its conserved last phenylalanine or tryptophan, likely due to a read error. The gene calls are TRBV5-1 and TRBJ2-1; maybe TRBD2 (5 bases). Looked up from germline, CDR1 is SGHRS and CDR2 is YFSETQ. This CDR3 is 16 amino acids long. The V end was cut by 0 bases, the J end by 0 bases, with 10 bases between. This CDR3 is CASSLVRAASYNEQFL. The CDR3 DNA reads as TGCGCCAGCAGCTTGGTGAGGGCGGCCTCCTACAATGAGCAGTTCCTC.

This clonotype was detected ten times or more. The V and J genes are TRBV9 and TRBJ2-3; 13 bases are a match to TRBD2. Trimming took 2 bases from V and 6 from J; bases not matched to a gene: 9. Germline values: CDR1 SGDLS, CDR2 YYNGEE. The CDR3 extends over 17 amino acids. The CDR3 nucleotides are TGTGCCAGCAGCGTCTACGGTCGACTAGCGGGGGGTGATACGCAGTATTTT. It is translated as CASSVYGRLAGGDTQYF. Full variable domain (outside the CDR3, taken from reference TRBV9 and TRBJ2-3): DSGVTQTPKHLITATGQRVTLRCSPRSGDLSVYWYQQSLDQGLQFLIQYYNGEERAKGNILERFSAQQFPDLHSELNLSSLELGDSALYFCASSVYGRLAGGDTQYFGPGTRLTVL.

This clonotype has ten or more counts. The J gene is TRBJ2-7, the V gene TRBV7-9; 7 bases match TRBD1. The V gene's germline CDR1 is SEHNR and CDR2 FQNEAQ (reference sequence). CDR3 length: 16 residues. With 0 bases clipped from V and 2 bases from J, the junction kept 7 bases outside the gene matches. As DNA, the CDR3 is TGTGCCAGCAGCTTAGCGCCCGGGACAGAAACCTACGAGCAGTACTTC. This encodes CASSLAPGTETYEQYF.